This T cell receptor (beta chain) was captured by sequencing in a study of cytomegalovirus exposure and HLA in healthy donors. PCR used 60 Vbeta primers and 13 Jbeta primers. This table comes from immunoSEQ multiplex PCR, and its TCRdb copy is limited to in-frame clones, with some not included. The repertoire consists of 160,000 or so clones, with around 77% occurring once and the leading ten covering about 1%. Only one count was recorded for this clone. Unmatched junction bases numbered 10, after V lost 4 bases and J lost 7 bases. From germline, CDR1 is SQVTM and CDR2 ANQGSEA. The CDR3 consists of 15 residues.

Sequenced input: PBMCs. The gene calls are TRBV29-1 and TRBJ1-2, with 12 bases that match TRBD1. The TCR sequence derives from a woman between 40 and 55 years old in good health and CMV-seronegative. For the CDR3, the DNA is TGCAGCGTTGTTGGGCCGGGACAGGGGGCATCTGGCTACACCTTC. Its translation: CSVVGPGQGASGYTF.